A single sample gave rise to the 12 T cell receptor beta chains below, sequenced in a study of molecular identifiers for immune sequencing clone quantification. Each CDR3 protein gets one entry after TCRdb re-called the PCR reads with MiXCR. The data hold over 600,000 distinct CDR3 sequences, with 15% to 20% observed a single time. The sequenced sample was naive CD8+ T cells from blood, with Jurkat cell RNA spiked in. As for subset: FACS-sorted CD8+CD4-CCR7+CD45RA+ naive T cells. All receptors come from a human donor in good health. Some libraries in this study had Jurkat cell RNA spiked in.

Note on this clonotype: A read error may produce the germline difference seen at one junction end. The chain recombines TRBV2 with TRBJ1-5; 8 bases map to TRBD1. Germline CDR1 SNHLY, CDR2 FYNNEI. The CDR3 totals 17 residues. CDR3 sequence reads: CASSEGVDRVYNQPQRF. CDR3 DNA sequence: TGTGCCAGCAGTGAAGGAGTGGACAGGGTTTACAATCAGCCCCAGCGTTTT.

This clonotype was observed at least ten times. The V and J genes are TRBV3-1 and TRBJ1-5; no firm D call. CDR3 length equals 17 residues. CDR1 and CDR2 (germline): LGHDT, YNNKEL (reference sequence). Trimming cost V 4 bases and J 0 bases, with 16 bases left between them. The DNA for the CDR3 is TGTGCCAGCAGCCGCAGTAAATCCGGAGTTAGCAATCAGCCCCAGCATTTT. Residues: CASSRSKSGVSNQPQHF.

This clonotype was seen at least ten times. This chain uses TRBV30 with TRBJ2-4; 8 bases line up with TRBD1. Germline-derived CDR1 and CDR2 are GTSNPN and SVGIG (reference sequence). Trimming at V came to 3 bases and at J to 8 bases, leaving 12 bases not matched to a gene. This CDR3 region has 15 residues. CDR3 protein: CAWSVQGAFIDIQYF. The CDR3 DNA sequence: TGTGCCTGGAGCGTCCAGGGGGCGTTCATAGACATTCAGTACTTC.

Turning to this clonotype: Relative to the germline gene, one junction end is altered; a read error may explain this. The J gene is TRBJ1-2, the V gene TRBV29-1; D gene ambiguous. The CDR3 is 13 residues long. Germline CDR1 and CDR2: SQVTM and ANQGSEA. Here the CDR3 reads CSVERPTADGYAF. CDR3 DNA: TGCAGCGTTGAACGCCCCACTGCTGACGGCTACGCCTTC.

This clonotype was counted once. The junction departs from germline at one end; a sequencing error may be responsible. The chain uses TRBV4-3 and TRBJ2-7; 9 bases are shared with TRBD1. Germline V CDR1 and CDR2: LGHNA, YSLEER. CDR3 length: 14 amino acids. CDR3 amino acids: CAGSLAGQGYEQYF. The CDR3 bases are TGCGCCGGCAGCCTTGCGGGACAGGGCTACGAGCAGTACTTC.

Comments on this clonotype: Being one base from a much bigger clone, this may be a read error. The chain has TRBV2 and TRBJ2-3, with a possible D match to TRBD1 (6 bases). The germline gives CDR1 SNHLY, CDR2 FYNNEI. The CDR3 covers 17 residues. Here the CDR3 reads CSSSERRQVIPGDTQYF. DNA of the CDR3: TGTTCCAGCAGTGAAAGGCGACAGGTCATTCCTGGAGATACGCAGTATTTT.

This clonotype was detected many times. For the CDR3, the DNA is TGTGCCAGCAGCCCCCTAGCCGGGACTAGCGGGATCGGGCAGTTCTTC. Amino acid sequence: CASSPLAGTSGIGQFF. V and J are TRBV7-2 and TRBJ2-1; 13 positions match TRBD2. V lost 5 bases and J lost 12; bases outside the gene matches: 13. This CDR3 is built from 16 residues. Germline values: CDR1 SGHTA, CDR2 FQGNSA. Looking up the rest from reference TRBV7-2 and TRBJ2-1 gives the full variable domain: GAGVSQSPSNKVTEKGKDVELRCDPISGHTALYWYRQSLGQGLEFLIYFQGNSAPDKSGLPSDRFSAERTGGSVSTLTIQRTQQEDSAVYLCASSPLAGTSGIGQFFGPGTRLTVL.

In this sample, this clonotype turned up many times. The V gene is TRBV12-3 or TRBV12-4, the J gene TRBJ2-4; 7 bases agree with TRBD2. There are 16 residues in the CDR3. V shed 2 bases, J shed 4 bases, and the junction held 8 bases outside the gene matches. The CDR3: CASSLRGAGDKNIQYF. The CDR3 DNA reads TGTGCCAGCAGTTTACGCGGCGCGGGGGATAAAAACATTCAGTACTTC.

This clonotype has a handful of counts. This chain joins TRBV11-2 and TRBJ2-7; D possibly corresponds to TRBD2 (6 bases). The CDR3 sequence is 14 residues long. Trimming pared 2 bases from V and 3 bases from J, leaving 11 bases between. The germline gives CDR1 SGHAT, CDR2 FQNNGV. The CDR3 is CASSLTGEYYEQYF. The CDR3 DNA sequence: TGTGCCAGCAGCTTAACGGGGGAGTACTACGAGCAGTACTTC.

The chain employs TRBV28 and TRBJ1-1; D is undetermined. The CDR3 contains 14 residues. Germline CDR1 and CDR2: MDHEN and SYDVKM. Trimming removed 3 bases from V and 0 bases from J, with 8 bases in between. Here the CDR3 reads CASSLTRMNTEAFF. DNA for the CDR3: TGTGCCAGCAGTTTGACCAGAATGAACACTGAAGCTTTCTTT.

Concerning this clonotype itself: One base away lies a much larger clone, so this may be a sequencing read error. The chain is built from TRBV7-6 and TRBJ1-4; D gene ambiguous. In germline, CDR1 is SGHVS, CDR2 FNYEAQ. The CDR3 is 14 residues long. CDR3 sequence (DNA): TGTGCCAGCAGCTTTTCCCGCACTAATGAAAAACTGTCTTTT. It specifies CASSFSRTNEKLSF.

In this sample, this clonotype turned up many times. The chain recombines TRBV9 with TRBJ2-3; 13 bases are a match to TRBD2. Germline trimming cut 3 bases from V and 1 base from J; bases unmatched to any gene: 8. Germline CDR1 reads SGDLS; CDR2 reads YYNGEE. The CDR3 extends over 18 amino acids. The CDR3 reads CASSGTSGGGRGTDTQYF. The DNA for the CDR3 is TGTGCCAGCAGCGGGACTAGCGGGGGCGGAAGGGGCACAGATACGCAGTATTTT. Using reference TRBV9 and TRBJ2-3 for the parts outside the CDR3, the full variable domain is DSGVTQTPKHLITATGQRVTLRCSPRSGDLSVYWYQQSLDQGLQFLIQYYNGEERAKGNILERFSAQQFPDLHSELNLSSLELGDSALYFCASSGTSGGGRGTDTQYFGPGTRLTVL.